This T cell receptor (beta chain) was observed in a study of CD8+ T cells in alopecia areata. Findings of the study overall: Scalp lesions, especially in alopecia totalis/universalis, had higher clonality than normal scalp.

About this clone: What it binds is not known.

Investigators isolated RNA and reverse transcribed it into cDNA to act as the sequencing template. Assay used: immunoSEQ multiplex PCR; TCRdb lists only in-frame clones, some missing. The table records about 200,000 clones, approximately 60% of them present only once. Germline assignment: CDR1 SGHVS and CDR2 FQNEAQ. CDR3 length: 13 residues. Trimming cost V 5 bases and J 1 base, with 8 bases left between them. The TCR was taken from a human donor in good health. Material: CD8+ T cells sorted from blood. The chain carries TRBV7-8 and TRBJ1-1; maybe TRBD1 (6 bases). In DNA form, the CDR3 reads TGTGCCAGCAGCCGGGGGGCGAACACTGAAGCTTTCTTT. This sequence encodes CASSRGANTEAFF.